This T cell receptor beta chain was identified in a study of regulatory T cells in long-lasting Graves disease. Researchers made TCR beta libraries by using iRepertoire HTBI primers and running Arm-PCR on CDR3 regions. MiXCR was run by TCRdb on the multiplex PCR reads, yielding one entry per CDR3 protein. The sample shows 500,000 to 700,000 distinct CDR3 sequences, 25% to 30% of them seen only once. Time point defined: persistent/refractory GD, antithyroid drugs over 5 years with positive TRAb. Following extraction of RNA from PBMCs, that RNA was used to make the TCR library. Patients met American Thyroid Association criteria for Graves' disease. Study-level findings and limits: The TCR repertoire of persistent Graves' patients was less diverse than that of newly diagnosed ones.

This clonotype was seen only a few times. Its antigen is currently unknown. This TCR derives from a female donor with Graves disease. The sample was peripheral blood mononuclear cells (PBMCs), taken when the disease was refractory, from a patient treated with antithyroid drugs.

CDR3 in amino acids: CATSRYRDRRKNTEAFF. CDR3 DNA sequence: TGTGCCACCAGCAGATACCGGGACAGGAGAAAGAACACTGAAGCTTTCTTT. The chain has TRBV15 and TRBJ1-1, with 8 nucleotides matching TRBD1. Germline CDR1 LNHNV, CDR2 YYDKDF (reference sequence). J lost 1 base, V lost 2 bases, and 9 bases had no gene match. This CDR3 comprises 17 residues.